The next 21 T cell receptor beta chains were all read from a single sample in a study of T cells after yellow fever vaccination. Each CDR3 protein gets one entry after TCRdb re-called the 5' RACE reads with MiXCR. The data show about 400,000 distinct CDR3 sequences, 6% to 8% seen once. Material: PBMCs, obtained 5 days after the yellow fever booster vaccination. These receptors all stem from a young man who received the YFV17D yellow fever vaccine.

This clonotype was seen at least ten times. The V call is TRBV6-5, the J call TRBJ1-3; weak D call: TRBD1 (6 bases). CDR3 size: 16 residues. Germline V gene lookup returns CDR1 MNHEY and CDR2 SVGAGI. Trimming stripped 0 bases from V and 4 bases from J, with 13 bases between. In DNA form, the CDR3 reads TGTGCCAGCAGTTACTCGGAAGGGGGGGACGGAAACACCATATATTTT. This sequence encodes CASSYSEGGDGNTIYF.

The rearrangement uses TRBV12-3 or TRBV12-4 and TRBJ2-7, with 9 positions matching TRBD1. With 6 bases clipped from V and 3 bases from J, the junction kept 9 bases outside the gene matches. The CDR3 is made up of 15 amino acids. The chain's CDR3 is CASRRTGTGNYEQYF. The DNA for the CDR3 is TGTGCCAGCAGACGAACCGGGACAGGGAACTACGAGCAGTACTTC.

The chain carries TRBV4-2 and TRBJ2-3; the match to TRBD2 covers 12 bases. The germline gives CDR1 LGHNA, CDR2 YNFKEQ. Trimming took 4 bases from V and 8 from J; bases not matched to a gene: 7. There are 15 residues in the CDR3. This CDR3 reads CASSLGLAGVLTQYF. The CDR3, as DNA: TGTGCCAGCAGCCTGGGACTAGCGGGTGTGCTTACGCAGTATTTT.

This clonotype showed up just a few times. The J gene is TRBJ1-3, the V gene TRBV5-1; TRBD1 matches 8 bases. The CDR3 is 16 amino acids. Germline lookup yields CDR1 SGHRS and CDR2 YFSETQ. The ends lost 4 bases at V and 0 bases at J; junction bases unmatched: 6. The CDR3, as DNA: TGCGCCAGCAGCGTACCACAGGGGGACTCTGGAAACACCATATATTTT. Translated, it gives CASSVPQGDSGNTIYF.

There are many counts of this clonotype. The CDR3 DNA reads TGTGCCAGCAGTCTCACAGGGGCCTCCTACAATGAGCAGTTCTTC. It codes for CASSLTGASYNEQFF. The rearrangement links TRBV6-2 or TRBV6-3 to TRBJ2-1, with TRBD1 matching 7 bases. Germline CDR1 and CDR2: MNHEY and SVGEGT. CDR3 length equals 15 residues. V gave up 5 bases and J gave up 0 bases; unmatched junction bases: 4.

This clonotype showed up many times. The chain combines TRBV10-2 with TRBJ2-5; the D is unclear. Trimming took off 4 bases at V and 5 bases at J, with 14 bases between the two ends. Looked up from germline, CDR1 is WSHSY and CDR2 is SAAADI. The CDR3 is made up of 14 amino acids. Here the CDR3 reads CASSGASGTETQYF. Written as DNA, the CDR3 is TGCGCCAGCAGTGGGGCTAGTGGTACGGAGACCCAGTACTTC.

At least ten counts were recorded for this clonotype. V gene TRBV4-3 combines with J gene TRBJ2-7; unclear D gene. This CDR3 spans 14 amino acids. Germline loops: CDR1 LGHNA, CDR2 YSLEER. V lost 0 bases and J lost 5, with 11 bases in between. CDR3 in amino acids: CASSQDFRRHEQYF. Here the CDR3 DNA reads TGCGCCAGCAGCCAAGATTTTAGACGACACGAGCAGTACTTC.

Ten or more counts support this clonotype. The chain combines TRBV4-2 with TRBJ2-7; 14 bases are a match to TRBD2. This CDR3 is 16 amino acids long. CDR1 and CDR2 (germline): LGHNA, YNFKEQ. V gave up 1 base and J gave up 3 bases; unmatched junction bases: 2. In DNA form, the CDR3 reads TGTGCCAGCAGCCAAGTAGGGACTAGCGGGAGCTACGAGCAGTACTTC. This translates into CASSQVGTSGSYEQYF.

Only a few counts were recorded for this clonotype. This chain connects TRBV6-2 or TRBV6-3 to TRBJ2-3; tentative D call: TRBD2 (6 bases). Germline V gene lookup returns CDR1 MNHEY and CDR2 SVGEGT. V was clipped by 0 bases and J by 4 bases, with 11 bases between them. The CDR3 runs to 15 residues. The CDR3: CASSYSDGGPDTQYF. In DNA form, the CDR3 reads TGTGCCAGCAGTTACTCGGACGGAGGGCCAGATACGCAGTATTTT.

This clonotype was found a few times. The chain links TRBV6-5 to TRBJ1-1, with 7 bases that match TRBD1. The CDR3 consists of 15 residues. CDR1 and CDR2 from the germline V gene are MNHEY and SVGAGI. V shed 5 bases, J shed 8 bases, and the junction held 14 bases outside the gene matches. DNA of the CDR3: TGTGCCAGCAGTCCTCGATTACCCCACAGGGGCGAAGCTTTCTTT. It translates to CASSPRLPHRGEAFF.

The chain combines TRBV4-3 with TRBJ2-3; D perhaps matches TRBD2 (7 bases). The CDR3 contains 17 residues. V lost 3 bases, J lost 2 bases, and 18 bases lay in between. The germline V gene encodes CDR1 LGHNA and CDR2 YSLEER. The DNA for the CDR3 is TGCGCCAGCAGCCAGAGACCTTTAGGGGGGGCCACAGATACGCAGTATTTT. Its protein product is CASSQRPLGGATDTQYF.

The rearrangement links TRBV10-1 to TRBJ2-7; no firm D call. The CDR3 loop spans 14 amino acids. Germline CDR1 and CDR2: WNHNN and SYGVQD (reference sequence). The V gene lost 0 bases and the J gene lost 6 bases, with 12 bases spanning the gap. CDR3 bases: TGCGCCAGCAGTGAGTCGGTGGCCGGCGGCGAGCAGTACTTC. Translated: CASSESVAGGEQYF.

This clonotype was observed at least ten times. V is TRBV5-4 and J is TRBJ2-2; 7 bases agree with TRBD1. Germline CDR1 and CDR2: SGHNT and YYREEE (reference sequence). The V and J ends lost 4 bases and 0 bases, in that order; junction bases with no gene match: 6. The CDR3 consists of 16 residues. The CDR3 reads CASSPGQRTNTGELFF. The CDR3 nucleotides read TGTGCCAGCAGCCCGGGACAGCGAACGAACACCGGGGAGCTGTTTTTT.

This clonotype was counted between two and nine times. The genes are TRBV7-2 and TRBJ2-5; TRBD2 agrees at 11 bases. Germline V gene data show CDR1 as SGHTA and CDR2 as FQGNSA. The V gene end was trimmed by 0 bases and the J gene end by 2 bases; junction bases not matched to a gene: 2. The CDR3 is 16 amino acids. Here the CDR3 DNA reads TGTGCCAGCAGCTTAGCTGGGACTAGCGGACAAGAGACCCAGTACTTC. Translating gives CASSLAGTSGQETQYF.

The table lists this clonotype with many counts. J is TRBJ1-2 and V is TRBV5-1; the D is unclear. CDR1 and CDR2 from the germline V gene are SGHRS and YFSETQ. The V and J ends lost 1 base and 5 bases respectively, with 9 bases between them. CDR3 length equals 13 residues. CDR3 in DNA: TGCGCCAGCAGCTTGAGTACGGCTTATGGCTACACCTTC. Amino acids: CASSLSTAYGYTF.

This clonotype showed up just a few times. This rearrangement joins TRBV20-1 to TRBJ2-3, with D unclear. The end of the DNA fits TRBJ1-5 better, so the J call may be wrong. CDR3 length: 15 residues. CDR1 is DFQATT, CDR2 SNEGSKA, per germline (reference sequence). CDR3 sequence reads: CSAREMGGSTDTQHF. DNA of the CDR3: TGCAGTGCTAGAGAAATGGGCGGGAGCACAGATACGCAGCATTTT.

This clonotype has just a few counts. This chain joins TRBV24-1 and TRBJ2-1; TRBD1 might be the D (6 bases). Germline CDR1 is KGHDR and CDR2 is SFDVKD. The V gene lost 4 bases and the J gene lost 0 bases, with 15 bases spanning the gap. The CDR3 extends over 17 amino acids. The CDR3 protein is CATSDNTDRSSYNEQFF. The CDR3 nucleotides are TGTGCCACCAGTGACAACACAGACAGGTCCTCCTACAATGAGCAGTTCTTC.

This clonotype came up many times. The chain uses TRBV20-1 and TRBJ2-5; D remains ambiguous. Trimming left V 5 bases short and J 6 bases short, with 13 bases between. This CDR3 has 12 amino acids. Germline V gene sequence: CDR1 DFQATT, CDR2 SNEGSKA (reference sequence). The CDR3 bases are TGCAGTGCTGGGCGGTTAGGGAAGACCCAGTACTTC. Residues: CSAGRLGKTQYF.

About this clonotype: Sequence at one end of the junction differs from germline and may be a read error. This chain links TRBV20-1 with TRBJ2-7; 13 bases align to TRBD2. CDR3 size: 17 residues. Germline CDR1 reads DFQATT; CDR2 reads SNEGSKA (reference sequence). DNA of the CDR3: TGCTGTGCTAGAGCAGGACTAGCGGGAGAAGGGGACTACGAGCAGTACTTC. Amino acids: CCARAGLAGEGDYEQYF.

This clonotype was recorded many times. This chain connects TRBV5-1 to TRBJ2-3; D is uncertain. The CDR3 contains 14 residues. Looked up from germline, CDR1 is SGHRS and CDR2 is YFSETQ. V was shortened by 0 bases and J by 2 bases, with 7 bases between the two germline ends. The CDR3 region is CASSLEYLTDTQYF. The CDR3 DNA sequence: TGCGCCAGCAGCTTGGAATATCTCACAGATACGCAGTATTTT.

This clonotype was detected many times. This chain uses TRBV5-1 with TRBJ2-3; no definite D call. The ends were cut back, 5 bases at V and 2 bases at J, with 6 bases in the middle. CDR1 and CDR2 (germline): SGHRS, YFSETQ. The CDR3 consists of 12 residues. In DNA, the CDR3 is TGCGCCAGCAGGTACGACACAGATACGCAGTATTTT. Protein: CASRYDTDTQYF. Looking up the rest from reference TRBV5-1 and TRBJ2-3 gives the full variable domain: KAGVTQTPRYLIKTRGQQVTLSCSPISGHRSVSWYQQTPGQGLQFLFEYFSETQRNKGNFPGRFSGRQFSNSRSEMNVSTLELGDSALYLCASRYDTDTQYFGPGTRLTVL.